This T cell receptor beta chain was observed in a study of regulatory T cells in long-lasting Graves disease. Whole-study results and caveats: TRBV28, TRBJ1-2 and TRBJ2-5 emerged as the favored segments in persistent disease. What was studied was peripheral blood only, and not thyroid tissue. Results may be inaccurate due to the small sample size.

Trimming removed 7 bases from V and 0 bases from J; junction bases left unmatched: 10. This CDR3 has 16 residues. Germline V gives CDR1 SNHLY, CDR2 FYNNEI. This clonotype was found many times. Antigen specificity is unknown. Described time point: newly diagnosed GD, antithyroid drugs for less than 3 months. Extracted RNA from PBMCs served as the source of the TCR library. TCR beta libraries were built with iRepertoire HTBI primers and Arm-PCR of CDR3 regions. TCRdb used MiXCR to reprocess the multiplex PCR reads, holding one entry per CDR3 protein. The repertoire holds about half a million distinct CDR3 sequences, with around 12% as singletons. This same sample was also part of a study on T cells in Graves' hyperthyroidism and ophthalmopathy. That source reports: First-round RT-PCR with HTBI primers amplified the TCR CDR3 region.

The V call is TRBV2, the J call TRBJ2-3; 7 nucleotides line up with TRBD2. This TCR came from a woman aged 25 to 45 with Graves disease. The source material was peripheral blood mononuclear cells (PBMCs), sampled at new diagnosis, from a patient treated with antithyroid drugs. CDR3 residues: CASTRDGGISTDTQYF. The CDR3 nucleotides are TGTGCCAGCACTCGGGACGGGGGGATCAGCACAGATACGCAGTATTTT.